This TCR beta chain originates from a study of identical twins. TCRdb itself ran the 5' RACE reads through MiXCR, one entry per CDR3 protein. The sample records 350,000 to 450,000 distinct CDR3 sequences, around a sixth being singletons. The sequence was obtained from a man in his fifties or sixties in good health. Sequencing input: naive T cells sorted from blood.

CDR3 protein: CASSLSGTSLYNEQFF. CDR3 DNA: TGTGCCAGCAGTTTATCCGGGACTAGTCTTTACAATGAGCAGTTCTTC. The J gene is TRBJ2-1, the V gene TRBV27; 8 nucleotides agree with TRBD2. CDR1 is MNHEY and CDR2 is SMNVEV in the germline V gene (reference sequence). The CDR3 totals 16 residues. Unmatched junction bases numbered 5, after V lost 0 bases and J lost 4 bases.